This T cell receptor (beta chain) was identified during a study of T cell changes during pregnancy in multiple sclerosis. Profiled with immunoSEQ multiplex PCR; TCRdb holds only in-frame clones, not every one. The sample includes about 49,000 clones, roughly 94% seen only once; the top ten take approximately 5%. The V and J ends lost 5 bases and 4 bases, in that order; junction bases with no gene match: 8. CDR1 is GTSNPN and CDR2 is SVGIG in the germline V gene (reference sequence). This CDR3 contains 14 residues. The clonotype was recovered from a female donor with multiple sclerosis, enrolled in a pregnancy study. The chain recombines TRBV30 with TRBJ2-1, with 7 bases aligning to TRBD2. The sample in question was CD8+ T cells from peripheral blood mononuclear cells, obtained before pregnancy. The CDR3: CAWGAGTTYNEQFF. DNA of the CDR3: TGTGCCTGGGGCGCCGGGACTACGTACAATGAGCAGTTCTTC.